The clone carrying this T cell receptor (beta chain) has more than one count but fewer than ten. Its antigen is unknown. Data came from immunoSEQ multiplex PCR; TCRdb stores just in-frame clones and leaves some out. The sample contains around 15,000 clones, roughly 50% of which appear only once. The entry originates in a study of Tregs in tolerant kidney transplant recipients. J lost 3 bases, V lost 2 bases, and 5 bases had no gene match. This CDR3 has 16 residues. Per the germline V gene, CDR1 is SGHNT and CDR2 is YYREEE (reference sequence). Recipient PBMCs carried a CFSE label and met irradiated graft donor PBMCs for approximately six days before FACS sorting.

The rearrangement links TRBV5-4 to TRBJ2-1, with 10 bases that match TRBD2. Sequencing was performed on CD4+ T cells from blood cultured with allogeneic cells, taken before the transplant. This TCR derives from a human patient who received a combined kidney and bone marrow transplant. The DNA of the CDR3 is TGTGCCAGCAGCTTATCACTAGCGGGGAACTACAATGAGCAGTTCTTC. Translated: CASSLSLAGNYNEQFF.